This T cell receptor (beta chain) came from a study of T cells after yellow fever vaccination. From the 5' RACE reads, TCRdb called clonotypes with MiXCR, one entry per CDR3 protein. The data hold around 600,000 distinct CDR3 sequences, with 9% to 15% observed a single time. The V gene end was trimmed by 3 bases and the J gene end by 2 bases; junction bases not matched to a gene: 11. Germline CDR1 and CDR2: DFQATT and SNEGSKA (reference sequence). This CDR3 contains 17 residues. In this sample, this clonotype turned up a few times. Its antigen is unknown. Overall study results and limits: Reappearing after the booster were most of the clones from primary vaccination (less than 97% CD4, approximately 85% CD8).

This clonotype was sampled from a man aged 25-45 years who received the YFV17D yellow fever vaccine. Sample: PBMCs, taken on the day of the yellow fever booster vaccination. The rearrangement links TRBV20-1 to TRBJ2-1; TRBD2 matches at 9 bases. This CDR3 reads CSASGAREGAPYNEQFF. CDR3 bases: TGCAGTGCTAGTGGTGCGCGGGAGGGTGCCCCCTACAATGAGCAGTTCTTC.